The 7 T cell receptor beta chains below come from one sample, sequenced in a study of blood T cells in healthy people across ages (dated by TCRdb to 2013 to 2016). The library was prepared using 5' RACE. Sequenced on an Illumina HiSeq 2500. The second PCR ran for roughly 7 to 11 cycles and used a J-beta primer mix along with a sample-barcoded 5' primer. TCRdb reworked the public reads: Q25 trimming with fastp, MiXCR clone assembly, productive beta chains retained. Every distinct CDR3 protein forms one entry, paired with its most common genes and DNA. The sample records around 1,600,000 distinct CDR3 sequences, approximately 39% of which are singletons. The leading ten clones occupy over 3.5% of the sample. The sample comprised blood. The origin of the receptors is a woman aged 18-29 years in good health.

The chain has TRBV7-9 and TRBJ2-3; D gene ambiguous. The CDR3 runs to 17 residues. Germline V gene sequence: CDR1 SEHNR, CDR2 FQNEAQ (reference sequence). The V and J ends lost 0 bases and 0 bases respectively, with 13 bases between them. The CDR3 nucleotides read TGTGCCAGCAGCTTAGCGCTGGCACCCCTAAGCACAGATACGCAGTATTTT. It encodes CASSLALAPLSTDTQYF.

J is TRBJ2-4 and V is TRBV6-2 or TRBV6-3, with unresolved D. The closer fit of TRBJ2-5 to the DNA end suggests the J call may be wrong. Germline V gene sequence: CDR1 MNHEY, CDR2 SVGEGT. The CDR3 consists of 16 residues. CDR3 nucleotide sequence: TGTGCCAGCAGCTCCTCCCTAGTGGGTTCGAGGGAGACCCAGTACTTC. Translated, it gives CASSSSLVGSRETQYF.

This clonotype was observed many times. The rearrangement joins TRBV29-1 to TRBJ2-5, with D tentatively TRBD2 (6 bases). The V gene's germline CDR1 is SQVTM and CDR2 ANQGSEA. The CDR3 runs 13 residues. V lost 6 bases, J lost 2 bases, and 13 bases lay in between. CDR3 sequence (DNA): TGCAGCGTCAAGGCCGGGGGACAAGAGACCCAGTACTTC. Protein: CSVKAGGQETQYF. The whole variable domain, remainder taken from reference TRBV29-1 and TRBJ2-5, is SAVISQKPSRDICQRGTSLTIQCQVDSQVTMMFWYRQQPGQSLTLIATANQGSEATYESGFVIDKFPISRPNLTFSTLTVSNMSPEDSSIYLCSVKAGGQETQYFGPGTRLLVL.

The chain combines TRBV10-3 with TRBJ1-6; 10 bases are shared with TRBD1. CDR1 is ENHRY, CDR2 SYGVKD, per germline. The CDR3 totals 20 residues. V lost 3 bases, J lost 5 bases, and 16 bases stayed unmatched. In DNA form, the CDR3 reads TGTGCCATCAGTGATCCTACCTTCCCGACAGGGGGCGAACATAATTCACCCCTCCACTTT. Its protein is CAISDPTFPTGGEHNSPLHF.

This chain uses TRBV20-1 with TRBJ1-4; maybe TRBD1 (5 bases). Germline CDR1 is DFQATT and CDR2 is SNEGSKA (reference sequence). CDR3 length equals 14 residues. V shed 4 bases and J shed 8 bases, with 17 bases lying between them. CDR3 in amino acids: CSATDRGVREKLFF. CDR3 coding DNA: TGCAGTGCTACCGATAGGGGCGTGAGGGAAAAACTGTTTTTT.

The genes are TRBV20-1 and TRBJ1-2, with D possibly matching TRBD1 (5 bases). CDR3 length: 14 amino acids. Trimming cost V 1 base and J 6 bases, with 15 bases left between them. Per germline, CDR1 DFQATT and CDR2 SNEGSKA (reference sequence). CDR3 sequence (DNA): TGCAGTGCTAGAGGTCTGGGGACCCCTGATGGCTACACCTTC. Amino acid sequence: CSARGLGTPDGYTF.

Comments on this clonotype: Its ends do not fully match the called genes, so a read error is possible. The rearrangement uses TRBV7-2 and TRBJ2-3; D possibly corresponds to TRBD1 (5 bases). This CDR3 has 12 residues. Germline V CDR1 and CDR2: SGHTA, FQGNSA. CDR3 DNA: TGTGTCAGCAGCTATACAGGCTATACGCAGTATTTT. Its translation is CVSSYTGYTQYF.